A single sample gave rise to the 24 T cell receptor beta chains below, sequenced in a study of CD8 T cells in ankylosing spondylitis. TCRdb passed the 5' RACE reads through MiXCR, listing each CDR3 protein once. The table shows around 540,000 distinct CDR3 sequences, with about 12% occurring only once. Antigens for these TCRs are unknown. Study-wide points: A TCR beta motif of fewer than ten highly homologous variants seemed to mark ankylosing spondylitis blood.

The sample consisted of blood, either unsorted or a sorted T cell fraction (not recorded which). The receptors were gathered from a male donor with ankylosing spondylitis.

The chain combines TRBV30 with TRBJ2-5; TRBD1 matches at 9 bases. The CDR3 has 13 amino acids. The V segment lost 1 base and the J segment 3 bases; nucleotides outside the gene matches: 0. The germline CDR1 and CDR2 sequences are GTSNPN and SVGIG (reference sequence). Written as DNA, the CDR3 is TGTGCCTGGAGTGGGGACAGGGAAGAGACCCAGTACTTC. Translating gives CAWSGDREETQYF.

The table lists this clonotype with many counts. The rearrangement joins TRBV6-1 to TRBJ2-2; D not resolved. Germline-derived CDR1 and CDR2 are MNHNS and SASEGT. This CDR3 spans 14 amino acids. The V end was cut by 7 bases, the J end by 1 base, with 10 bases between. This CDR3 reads CASIGGMNTGELFF. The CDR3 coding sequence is TGTGCCAGCATCGGTGGGATGAACACCGGGGAGCTGTTTTTT.

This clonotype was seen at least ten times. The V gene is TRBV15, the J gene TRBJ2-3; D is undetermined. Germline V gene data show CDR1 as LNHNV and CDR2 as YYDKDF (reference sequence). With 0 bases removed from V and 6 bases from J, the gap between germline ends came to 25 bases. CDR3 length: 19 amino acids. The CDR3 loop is CATSRDQPTWSASRDTQYF. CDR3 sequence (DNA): TGTGCCACCAGCAGAGATCAGCCCACCTGGAGTGCAAGCAGGGATACGCAGTATTTT.

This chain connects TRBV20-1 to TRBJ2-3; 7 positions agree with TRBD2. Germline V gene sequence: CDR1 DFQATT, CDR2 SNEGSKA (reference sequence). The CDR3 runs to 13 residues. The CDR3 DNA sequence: TGCAGCGGATCGACTAGCCTCACAGATACGCAGTATTTT. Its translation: CSGSTSLTDTQYF.

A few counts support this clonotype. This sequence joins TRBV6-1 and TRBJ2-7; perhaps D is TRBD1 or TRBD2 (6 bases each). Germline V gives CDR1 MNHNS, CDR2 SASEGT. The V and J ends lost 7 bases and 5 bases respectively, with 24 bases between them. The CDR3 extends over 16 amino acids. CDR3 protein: CASTYRGPHMGDEQYF. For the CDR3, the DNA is TGTGCCAGCACCTACCGGGGGCCACACATGGGGGACGAGCAGTACTTC.

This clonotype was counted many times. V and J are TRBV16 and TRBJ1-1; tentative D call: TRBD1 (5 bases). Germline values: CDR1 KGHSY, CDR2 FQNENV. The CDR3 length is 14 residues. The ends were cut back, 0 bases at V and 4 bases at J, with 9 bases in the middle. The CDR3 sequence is CASSQSRQGTEAFF. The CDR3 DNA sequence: TGTGCCAGCAGCCAATCACGGCAGGGCACTGAAGCTTTCTTT.

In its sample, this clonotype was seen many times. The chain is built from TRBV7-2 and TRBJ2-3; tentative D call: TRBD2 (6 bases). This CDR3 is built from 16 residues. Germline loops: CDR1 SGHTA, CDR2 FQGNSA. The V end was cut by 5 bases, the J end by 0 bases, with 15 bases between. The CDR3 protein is CASSLGAGLSTDTQYF. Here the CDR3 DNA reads TGTGCCAGCAGCCTTGGGGCGGGGCTTAGCACAGATACGCAGTATTTT. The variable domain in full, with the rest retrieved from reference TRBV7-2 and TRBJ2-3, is GAGVSQSPSNKVTEKGKDVELRCDPISGHTALYWYRQSLGQGLEFLIYFQGNSAPDKSGLPSDRFSAERTGGSVSTLTIQRTQQEDSAVYLCASSLGAGLSTDTQYFGPGTRLTVL.

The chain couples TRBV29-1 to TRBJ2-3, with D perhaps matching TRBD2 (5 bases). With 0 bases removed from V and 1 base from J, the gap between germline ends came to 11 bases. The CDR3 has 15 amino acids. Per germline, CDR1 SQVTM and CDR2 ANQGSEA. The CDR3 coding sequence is TGCAGCGTTGAAGAAAGGGCGGGTCGCACAGATACGCAGTATTTT. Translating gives CSVEERAGRTDTQYF.

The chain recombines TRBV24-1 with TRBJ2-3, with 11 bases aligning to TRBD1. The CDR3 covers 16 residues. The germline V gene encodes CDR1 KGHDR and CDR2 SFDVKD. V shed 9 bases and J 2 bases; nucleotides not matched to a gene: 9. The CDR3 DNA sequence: TGTGCCACCGCCGACCGGGACAGGGGGTCCACAGATACGCAGTATTTT. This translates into CATADRDRGSTDTQYF.

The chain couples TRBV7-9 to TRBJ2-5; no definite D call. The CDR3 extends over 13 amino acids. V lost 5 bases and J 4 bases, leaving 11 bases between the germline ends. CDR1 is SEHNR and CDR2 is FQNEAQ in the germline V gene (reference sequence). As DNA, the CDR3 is TGTGCCAGCAGCCAAGCCCTGCGAGAGACCCAGTACTTC. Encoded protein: CASSQALRETQYF.

This CDR3 reads CASSGQGLSGNTIYF. The CDR3 DNA reads as TGTGCCAGCAGCGGACAGGGCCTCTCTGGAAACACCATATATTTT. The chain employs TRBV7-8 and TRBJ1-3; TRBD1 matches 8 bases. This CDR3 is built from 15 residues. Germline CDR1 reads SGHVS; CDR2 reads FQNEAQ. The V segment lost 5 bases and the J segment 0 bases; nucleotides outside the gene matches: 3.

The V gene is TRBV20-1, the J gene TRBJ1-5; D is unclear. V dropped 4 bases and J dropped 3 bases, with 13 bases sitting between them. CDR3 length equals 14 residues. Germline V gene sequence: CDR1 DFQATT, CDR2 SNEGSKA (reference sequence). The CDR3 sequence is CSATIEGLNQPQHF. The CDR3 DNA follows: TGCAGTGCTACGATAGAGGGCCTCAATCAGCCCCAGCATTTT.

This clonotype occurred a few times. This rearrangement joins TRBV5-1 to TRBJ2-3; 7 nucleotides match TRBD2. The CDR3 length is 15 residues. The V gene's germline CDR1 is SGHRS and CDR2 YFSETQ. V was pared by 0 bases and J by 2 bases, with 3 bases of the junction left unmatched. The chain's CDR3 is CASSLERELTDTQYF. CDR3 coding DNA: TGCGCCAGCAGCTTGGAGCGGGAACTCACAGATACGCAGTATTTT.

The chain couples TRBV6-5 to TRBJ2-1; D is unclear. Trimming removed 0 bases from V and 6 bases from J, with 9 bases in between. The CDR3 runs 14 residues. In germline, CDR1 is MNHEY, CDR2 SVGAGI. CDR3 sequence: CASSYSGNRNEQFF. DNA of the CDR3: TGTGCCAGCAGTTACTCTGGGAACCGCAATGAGCAGTTCTTC.

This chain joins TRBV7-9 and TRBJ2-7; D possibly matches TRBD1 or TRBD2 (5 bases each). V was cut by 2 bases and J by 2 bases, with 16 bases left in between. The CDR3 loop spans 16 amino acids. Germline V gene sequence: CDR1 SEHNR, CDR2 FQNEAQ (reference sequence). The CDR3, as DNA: TGTGCCAGCAGCTTAATCCCTGGGGGTGCGACCTACGAGCAGTACTTC. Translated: CASSLIPGGATYEQYF.

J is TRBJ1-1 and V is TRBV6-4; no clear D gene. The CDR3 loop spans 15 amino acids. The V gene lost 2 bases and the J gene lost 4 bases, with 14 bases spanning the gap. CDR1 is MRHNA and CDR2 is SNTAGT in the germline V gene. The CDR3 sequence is CASSDTAGVPTEAFF. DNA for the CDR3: TGTGCCAGCAGTGACACCGCCGGGGTCCCCACTGAAGCTTTCTTT.

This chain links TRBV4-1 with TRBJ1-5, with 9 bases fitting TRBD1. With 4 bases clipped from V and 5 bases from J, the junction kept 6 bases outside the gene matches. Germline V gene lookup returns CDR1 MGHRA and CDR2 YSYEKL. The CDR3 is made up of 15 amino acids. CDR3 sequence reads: CASSPGQGTHQPQHF. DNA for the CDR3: TGCGCCAGCAGCCCCGGACAGGGGACCCATCAGCCCCAGCATTTT.

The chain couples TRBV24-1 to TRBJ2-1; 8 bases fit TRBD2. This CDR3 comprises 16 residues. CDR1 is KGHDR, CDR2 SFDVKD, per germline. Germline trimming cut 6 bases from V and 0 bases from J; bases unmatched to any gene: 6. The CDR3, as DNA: TGTGCCACCAGTTCGAGCGGGAGTGACTCCTACAATGAGCAGTTCTTC. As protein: CATSSSGSDSYNEQFF.

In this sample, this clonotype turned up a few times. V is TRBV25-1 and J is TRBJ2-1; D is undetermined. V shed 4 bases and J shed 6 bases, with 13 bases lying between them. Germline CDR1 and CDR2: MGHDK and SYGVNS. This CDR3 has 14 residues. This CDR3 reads CASSGHNTLNEQFF. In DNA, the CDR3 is TGTGCCAGCAGTGGGCATAATACTCTCAATGAGCAGTTCTTC.

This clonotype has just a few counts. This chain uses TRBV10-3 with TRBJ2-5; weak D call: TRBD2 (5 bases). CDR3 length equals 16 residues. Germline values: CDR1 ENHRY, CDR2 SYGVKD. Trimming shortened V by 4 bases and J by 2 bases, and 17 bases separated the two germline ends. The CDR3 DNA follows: TGTGCCATCAGTGCCACAACACTTCGGGGTCAAGAGACCCAGTACTTC. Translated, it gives CAISATTLRGQETQYF.

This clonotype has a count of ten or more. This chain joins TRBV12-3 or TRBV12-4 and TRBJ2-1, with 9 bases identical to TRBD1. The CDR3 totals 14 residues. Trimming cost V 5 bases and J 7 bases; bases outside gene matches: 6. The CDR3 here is CASSQTGGGNEQFF. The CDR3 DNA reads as TGTGCCAGCAGTCAAACAGGGGGCGGGAATGAGCAGTTCTTC.

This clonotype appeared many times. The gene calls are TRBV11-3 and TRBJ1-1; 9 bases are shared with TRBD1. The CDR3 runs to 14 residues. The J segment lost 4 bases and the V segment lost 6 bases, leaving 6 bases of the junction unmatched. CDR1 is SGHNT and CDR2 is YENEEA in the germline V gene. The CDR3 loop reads CASRYTGGGTEAFF. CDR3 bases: TGTGCCAGCAGATATACAGGGGGCGGCACTGAAGCTTTCTTT.

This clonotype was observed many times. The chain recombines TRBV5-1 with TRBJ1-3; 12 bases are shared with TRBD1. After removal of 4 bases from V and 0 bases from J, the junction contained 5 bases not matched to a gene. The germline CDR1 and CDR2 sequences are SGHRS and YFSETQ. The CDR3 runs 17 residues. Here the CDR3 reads CASSPGQGAISGNTIYF. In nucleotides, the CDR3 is TGCGCCAGCAGCCCGGGACAGGGGGCCATCTCTGGAAACACCATATATTTT. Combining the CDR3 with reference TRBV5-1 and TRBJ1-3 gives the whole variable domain KAGVTQTPRYLIKTRGQQVTLSCSPISGHRSVSWYQQTPGQGLQFLFEYFSETQRNKGNFPGRFSGRQFSNSRSEMNVSTLELGDSALYLCASSPGQGAISGNTIYFGEGSWLTVV.

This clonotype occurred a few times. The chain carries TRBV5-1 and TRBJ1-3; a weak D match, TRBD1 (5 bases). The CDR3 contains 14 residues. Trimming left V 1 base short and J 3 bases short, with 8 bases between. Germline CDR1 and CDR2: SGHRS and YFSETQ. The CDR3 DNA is TGCGCCAGCAGCTTGTCGGGGGATGGAAACACCATATATTTT. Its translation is CASSLSGDGNTIYF.